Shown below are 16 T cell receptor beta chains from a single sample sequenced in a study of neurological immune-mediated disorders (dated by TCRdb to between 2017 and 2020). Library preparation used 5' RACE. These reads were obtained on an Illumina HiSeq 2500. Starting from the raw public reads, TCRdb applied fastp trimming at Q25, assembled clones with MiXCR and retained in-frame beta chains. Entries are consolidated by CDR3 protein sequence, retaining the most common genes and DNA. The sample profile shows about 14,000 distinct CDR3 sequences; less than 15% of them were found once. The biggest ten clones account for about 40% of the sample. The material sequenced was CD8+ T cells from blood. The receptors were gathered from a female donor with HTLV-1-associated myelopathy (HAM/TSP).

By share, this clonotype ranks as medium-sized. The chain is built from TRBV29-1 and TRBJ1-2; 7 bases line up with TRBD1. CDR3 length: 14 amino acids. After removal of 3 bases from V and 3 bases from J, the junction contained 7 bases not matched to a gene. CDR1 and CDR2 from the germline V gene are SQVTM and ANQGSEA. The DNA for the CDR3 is TGCAGCGTTGAGGGGACAGTCACCTACTATGGCTACACCTTC. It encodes CSVEGTVTYYGYTF.

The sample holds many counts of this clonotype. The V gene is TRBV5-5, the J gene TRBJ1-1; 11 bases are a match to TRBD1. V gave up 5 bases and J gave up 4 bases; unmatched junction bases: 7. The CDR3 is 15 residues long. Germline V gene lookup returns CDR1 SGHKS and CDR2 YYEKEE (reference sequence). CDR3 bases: TGTGCCAGCAGATCACCGGGACAGGGGGGCACTGAAGCTTTCTTT. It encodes CASRSPGQGGTEAFF.

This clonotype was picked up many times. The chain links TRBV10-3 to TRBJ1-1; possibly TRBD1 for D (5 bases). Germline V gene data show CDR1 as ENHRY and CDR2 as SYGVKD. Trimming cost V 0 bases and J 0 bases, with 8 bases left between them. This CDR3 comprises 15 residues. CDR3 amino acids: CAISESGRVNTEAFF. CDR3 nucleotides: TGTGCCATCAGTGAGTCAGGCAGGGTGAACACTGAAGCTTTCTTT.

DNA for the CDR3: TGTGCCAGCAGCCAGACCGGGACAGTTAACACCGGGGAGCTGTTTTTT. This codes for CASSQTGTVNTGELFF. The gene calls are TRBV5-5 and TRBJ2-2; 7 bases line up with TRBD1. This CDR3 has 16 residues. V dropped 4 bases and J dropped 2; count of bases not matched to a gene: 8. Germline CDR1 is SGHKS and CDR2 is YYEKEE (reference sequence).

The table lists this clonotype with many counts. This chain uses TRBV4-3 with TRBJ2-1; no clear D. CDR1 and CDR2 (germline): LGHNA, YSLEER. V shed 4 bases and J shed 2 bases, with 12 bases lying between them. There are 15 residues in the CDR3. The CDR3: CASSPFGSPYNEQFF. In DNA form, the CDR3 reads TGCGCCAGCAGCCCTTTCGGGTCCCCCTACAATGAGCAGTTCTTC.

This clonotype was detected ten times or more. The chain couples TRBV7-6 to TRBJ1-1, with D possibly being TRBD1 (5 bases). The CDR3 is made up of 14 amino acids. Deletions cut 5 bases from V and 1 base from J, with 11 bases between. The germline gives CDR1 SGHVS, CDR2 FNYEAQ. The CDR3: CASSPGLTNTEAFF. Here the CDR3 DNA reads TGTGCCAGCAGCCCGGGACTTACGAACACTGAAGCTTTCTTT.

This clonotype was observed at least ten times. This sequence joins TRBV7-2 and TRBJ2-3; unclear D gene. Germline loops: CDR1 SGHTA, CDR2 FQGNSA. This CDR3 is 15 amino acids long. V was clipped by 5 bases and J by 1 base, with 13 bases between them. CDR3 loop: CASSPEGFGTDTQYF. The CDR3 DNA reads TGTGCCAGCAGCCCCGAAGGATTCGGCACAGATACGCAGTATTTT.

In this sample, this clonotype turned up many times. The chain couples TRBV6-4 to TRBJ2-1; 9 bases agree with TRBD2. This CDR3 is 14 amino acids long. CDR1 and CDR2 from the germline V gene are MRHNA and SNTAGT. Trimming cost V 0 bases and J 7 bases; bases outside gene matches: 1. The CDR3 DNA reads TGTGCCAGCAGTGACTCGGCGGGGGGGAATGAGCAGTTCTTC. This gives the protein CASSDSAGGNEQFF.

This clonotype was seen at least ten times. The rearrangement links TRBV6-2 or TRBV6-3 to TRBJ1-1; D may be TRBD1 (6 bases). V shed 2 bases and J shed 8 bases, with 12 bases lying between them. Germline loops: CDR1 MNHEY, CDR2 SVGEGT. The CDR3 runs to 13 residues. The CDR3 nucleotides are TGTGCCAGCAGTTACCCCTCGGGGACAGAAGCTTTCTTT. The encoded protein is CASSYPSGTEAFF.

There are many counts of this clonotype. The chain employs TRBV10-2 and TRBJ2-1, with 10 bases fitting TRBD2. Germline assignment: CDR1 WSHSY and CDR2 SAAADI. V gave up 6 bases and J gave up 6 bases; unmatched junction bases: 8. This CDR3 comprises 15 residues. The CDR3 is CASRLAGAGGNEQFF. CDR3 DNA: TGCGCCAGCAGGCTAGCGGGGGCCGGGGGCAATGAGCAGTTCTTC.

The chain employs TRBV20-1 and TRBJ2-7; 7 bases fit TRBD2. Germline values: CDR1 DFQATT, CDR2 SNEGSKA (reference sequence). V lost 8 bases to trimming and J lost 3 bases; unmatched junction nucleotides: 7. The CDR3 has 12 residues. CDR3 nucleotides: TGCAGTTCGGGACTATCTGACTACGAGCAGTACTTC. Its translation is CSSGLSDYEQYF.

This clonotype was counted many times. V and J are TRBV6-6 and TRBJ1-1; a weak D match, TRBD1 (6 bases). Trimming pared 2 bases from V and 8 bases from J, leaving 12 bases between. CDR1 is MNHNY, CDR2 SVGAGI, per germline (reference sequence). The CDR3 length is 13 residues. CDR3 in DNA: TGTGCCAGCAGTTACGGGCAGGGGACAGAAGCTTTCTTT. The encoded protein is CASSYGQGTEAFF.

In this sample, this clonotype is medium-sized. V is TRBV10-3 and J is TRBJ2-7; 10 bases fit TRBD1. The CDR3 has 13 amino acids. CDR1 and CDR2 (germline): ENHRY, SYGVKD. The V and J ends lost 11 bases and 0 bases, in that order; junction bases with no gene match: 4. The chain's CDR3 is CASGQGGSYEQYF. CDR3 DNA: TGTGCCTCTGGACAGGGGGGCTCCTACGAGCAGTACTTC.

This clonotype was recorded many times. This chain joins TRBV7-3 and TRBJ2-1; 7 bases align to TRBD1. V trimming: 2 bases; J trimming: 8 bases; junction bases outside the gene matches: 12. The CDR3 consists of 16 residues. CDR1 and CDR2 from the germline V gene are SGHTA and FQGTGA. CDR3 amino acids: CASSLLGRGWFDEQFF. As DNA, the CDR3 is TGTGCCAGCAGCTTACTGGGCAGGGGGTGGTTTGATGAGCAGTTCTTC.

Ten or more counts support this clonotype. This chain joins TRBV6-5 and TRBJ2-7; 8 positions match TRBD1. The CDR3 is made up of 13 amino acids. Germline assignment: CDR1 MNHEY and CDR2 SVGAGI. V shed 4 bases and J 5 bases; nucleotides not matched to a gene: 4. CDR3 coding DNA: TGTGCCAGCAGTTCGGACAGGGACCACGAGCAGTACTTC. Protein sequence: CASSSDRDHEQYF.

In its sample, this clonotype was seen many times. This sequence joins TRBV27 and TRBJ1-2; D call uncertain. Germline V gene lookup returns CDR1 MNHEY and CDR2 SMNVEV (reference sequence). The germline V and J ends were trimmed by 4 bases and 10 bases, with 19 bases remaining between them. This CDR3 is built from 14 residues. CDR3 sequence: CASSSRENIRDYTF. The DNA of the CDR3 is TGTGCCAGCAGTTCTCGGGAAAACATTCGGGACTACACCTTC.